Only a few counts were recorded for the clone carrying this T cell receptor beta chain. No antigen is known for it. Only CD45RO-negative cells positively selected for CCR7 counted as naive CD8 cells, so terminally differentiated effector memory CD45RA+ cells were excluded. These data are taken from a study of shared clonotypes between healthy human individuals. Whole-study results and caveats: Clonotypes shared by all four sorted-subset donors had higher generation probabilities than non-shared clonotypes.

Original processing notes: In the immunoSEQ data, sequences were junction-only and lacked quality scores, so filtering differed. Sequencing was performed with immunoSEQ multiplex PCR; in TCRdb, only in-frame clones are kept and a portion is missing. V, J and clone size were drawn from that table, and D and trimming were deduced from the DNA. The sample consists of around 2.1 million clones, just over 90% of them appearing once. The CDR3 runs 14 residues. CDR1 and CDR2 from the germline V gene are MDHEN and SYDVKM. The ends lost 6 bases at V and 4 bases at J; junction bases unmatched: 2. The sequence derives from a man aged 18 to 30 in good health. Some clones in this sample may be carry-over from other donors' samples. Sequenced material: naive CD8+ T cells from PBMCs. This chain links TRBV28 with TRBJ1-4, with 10 bases lining up with TRBD1. This CDR3 reads CASRWTGGNEKLFF. The CDR3 coding sequence is TGTGCCAGCAGGTGGACAGGGGGTAATGAAAAACTGTTTTTT.